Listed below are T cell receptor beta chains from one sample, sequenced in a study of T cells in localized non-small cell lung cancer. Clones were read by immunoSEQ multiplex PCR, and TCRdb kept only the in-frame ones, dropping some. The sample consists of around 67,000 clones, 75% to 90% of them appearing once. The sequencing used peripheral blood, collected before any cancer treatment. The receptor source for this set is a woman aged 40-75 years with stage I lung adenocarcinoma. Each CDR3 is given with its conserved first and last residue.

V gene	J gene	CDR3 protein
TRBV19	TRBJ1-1	CASSISPVNTEAFF
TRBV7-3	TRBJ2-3	CASSSGTTTDTQYF
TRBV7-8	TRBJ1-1	CASSLGYALNTEAFF
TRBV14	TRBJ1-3	CATGHGNTIYF
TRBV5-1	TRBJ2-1	CASSPLQGSGYNEQFF
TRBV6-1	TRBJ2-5	CASRIVAEETQYF
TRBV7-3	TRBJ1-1	CASSLQGNTEAFF
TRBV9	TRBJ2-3	CASRGGSPLDTDTQYF
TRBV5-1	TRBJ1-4	CASSLTFGTGGEKLFF
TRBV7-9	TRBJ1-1	CASSQSAGSEAFF
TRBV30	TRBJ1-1	CAWGWGNTEAFF